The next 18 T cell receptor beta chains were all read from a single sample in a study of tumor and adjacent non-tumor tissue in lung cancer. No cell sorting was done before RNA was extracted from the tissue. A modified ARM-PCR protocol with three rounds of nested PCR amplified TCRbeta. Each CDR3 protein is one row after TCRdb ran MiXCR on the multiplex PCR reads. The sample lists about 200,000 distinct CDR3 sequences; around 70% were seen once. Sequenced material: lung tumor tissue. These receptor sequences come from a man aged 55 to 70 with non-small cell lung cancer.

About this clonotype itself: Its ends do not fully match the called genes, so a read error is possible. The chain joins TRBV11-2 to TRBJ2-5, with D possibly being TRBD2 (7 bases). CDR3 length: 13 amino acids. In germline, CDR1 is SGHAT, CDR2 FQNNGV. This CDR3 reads CASSLGGGENQYF. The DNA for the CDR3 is TGTGCCAGTAGCTTAGGGGGGGGCGAGAACCAGTACTTC.

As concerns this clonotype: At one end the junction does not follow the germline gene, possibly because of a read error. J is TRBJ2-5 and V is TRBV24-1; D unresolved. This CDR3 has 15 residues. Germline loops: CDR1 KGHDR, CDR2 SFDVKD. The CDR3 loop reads CATSDAFRRQETRYF. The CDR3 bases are TGTGCCACCAGTGATGCCTTTAGGCGGCAAGAGACCCGGTACTTC.

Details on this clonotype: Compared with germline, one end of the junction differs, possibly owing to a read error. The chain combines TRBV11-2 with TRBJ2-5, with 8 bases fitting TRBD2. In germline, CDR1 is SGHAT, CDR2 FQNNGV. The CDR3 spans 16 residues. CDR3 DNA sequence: TGTGCCAGCAGCTTAAAACAAGCGGGGGTAGCAGAGACTCAGTACTTC. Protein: CASSLKQAGVAETQYF.

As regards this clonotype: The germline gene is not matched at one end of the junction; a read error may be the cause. The CDR3 here is CASSLGADSTVEKLFF. CDR3 nucleotide sequence: TGTGCCAGTAGCTTAGGGGCGGATTCCACTGTAGAAAAACTGTTTTTT. J is TRBJ1-4 and V is TRBV11-2; weak D call: TRBD1 (5 bases). This CDR3 is 16 amino acids long. Germline assignment: CDR1 SGHAT and CDR2 FQNNGV. Full variable domain (rest looked up from reference TRBV11-2 and TRBJ1-4): EAGVAQSPRYKIIEKRQSVAFWCNPISGHATLYWYQQILGQGPKLLIQFQNNGVVDDSQLPKDRFSAERLKGVDSTLKIQPAKLEDSAVYLCASSLGADSTVEKLFFGSGTQLSVL.

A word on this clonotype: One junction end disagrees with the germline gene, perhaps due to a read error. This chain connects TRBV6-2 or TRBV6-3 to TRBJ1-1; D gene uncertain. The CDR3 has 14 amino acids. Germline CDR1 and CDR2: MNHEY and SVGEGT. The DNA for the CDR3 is TGTGCCAGTAGTTACCCATACGGGAAGACTGAAGCTTTCTTT. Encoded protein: CASSYPYGKTEAFF.

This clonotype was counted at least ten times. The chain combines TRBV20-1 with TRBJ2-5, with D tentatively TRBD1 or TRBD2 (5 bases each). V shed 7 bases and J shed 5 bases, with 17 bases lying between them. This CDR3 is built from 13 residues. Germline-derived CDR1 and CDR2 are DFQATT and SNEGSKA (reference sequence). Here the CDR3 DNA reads TGCAGTGTCCCGAGGGCAGGGCTGGAGACCCAGTACTTC. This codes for CSVPRAGLETQYF.

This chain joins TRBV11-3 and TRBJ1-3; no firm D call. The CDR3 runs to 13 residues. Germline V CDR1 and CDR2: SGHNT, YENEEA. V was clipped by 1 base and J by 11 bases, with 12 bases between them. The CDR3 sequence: CASSLAFAHSIYF. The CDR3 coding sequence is TGTGCCAGCAGCTTAGCATTTGCACACTCCATATATTTT.

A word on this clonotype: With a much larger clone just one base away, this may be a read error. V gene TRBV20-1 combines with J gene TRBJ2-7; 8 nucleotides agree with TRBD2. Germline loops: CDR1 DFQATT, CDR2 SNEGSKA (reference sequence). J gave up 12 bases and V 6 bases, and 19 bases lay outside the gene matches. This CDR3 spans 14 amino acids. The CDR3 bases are TGCAGTGCGGAGTCCCTAGCGGGTGGAGGTCGGCGGTACTTC. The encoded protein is CSAESLAGGGRRYF.

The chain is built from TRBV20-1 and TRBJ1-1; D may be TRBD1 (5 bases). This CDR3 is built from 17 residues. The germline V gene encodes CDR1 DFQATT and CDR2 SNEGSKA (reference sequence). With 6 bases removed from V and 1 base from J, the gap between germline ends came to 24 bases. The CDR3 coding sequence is TGCAGTGCCCAATTATGGGACGGAGATCATTGGAACACTGAAGCTTTCTTT. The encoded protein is CSAQLWDGDHWNTEAFF.

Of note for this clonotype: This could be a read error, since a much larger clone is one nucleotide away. The CDR3 coding sequence is TGCAGCGTTTCGGAAAACCGACGGGATGAGCAGTTCTTC. It codes for CSVSENRRDEQFF. V gene TRBV29-1 combines with J gene TRBJ2-1; no clear D gene. The V end lost 5 bases, the J end lost 8 bases, and 16 bases lay between the germline ends. The CDR3 is 13 residues long. Germline V gene lookup returns CDR1 SQVTM and CDR2 ANQGSEA.

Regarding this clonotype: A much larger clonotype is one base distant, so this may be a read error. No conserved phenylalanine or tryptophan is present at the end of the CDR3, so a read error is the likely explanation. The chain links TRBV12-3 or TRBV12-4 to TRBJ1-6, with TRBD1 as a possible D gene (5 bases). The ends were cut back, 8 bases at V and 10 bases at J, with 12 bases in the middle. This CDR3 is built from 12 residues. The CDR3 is CASRVGRSPLHS. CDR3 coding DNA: TGTGCCAGCCGGGTGGGGCGGTCACCCCTCCACTCT.

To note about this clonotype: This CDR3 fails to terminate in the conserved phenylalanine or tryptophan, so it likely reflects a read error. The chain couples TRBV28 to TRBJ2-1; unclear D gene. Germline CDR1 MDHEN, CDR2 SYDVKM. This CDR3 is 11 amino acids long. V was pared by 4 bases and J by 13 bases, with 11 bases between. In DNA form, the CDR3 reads TGTGCCAGCAGTTCGACCTACCGTCAGTTCCTC. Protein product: CASSSTYRQFL.

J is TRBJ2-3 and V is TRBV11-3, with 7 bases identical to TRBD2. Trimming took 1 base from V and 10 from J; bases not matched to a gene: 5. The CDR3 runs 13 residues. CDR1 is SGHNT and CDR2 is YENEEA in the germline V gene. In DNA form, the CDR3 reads TGTGCCAGCAGCTTAGGTACTAGCGATGCGCAGTATTTT. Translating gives CASSLGTSDAQYF.

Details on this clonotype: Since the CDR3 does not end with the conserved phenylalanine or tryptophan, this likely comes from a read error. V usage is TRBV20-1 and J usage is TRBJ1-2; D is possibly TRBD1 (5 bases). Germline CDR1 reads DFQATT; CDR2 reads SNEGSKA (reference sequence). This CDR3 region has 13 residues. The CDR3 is CSTRDPEGYGYTL. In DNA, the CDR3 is TGCAGTACTAGAGACCCTGAGGGGTATGGCTACACCTTA.

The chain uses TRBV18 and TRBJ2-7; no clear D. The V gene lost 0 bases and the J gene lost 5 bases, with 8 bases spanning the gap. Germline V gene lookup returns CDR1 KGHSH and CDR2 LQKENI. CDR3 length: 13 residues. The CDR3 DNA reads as TGTGCCAGCTCACCACCGGTCAAACACGAGCAGTACTTC. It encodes CASSPPVKHEQYF.

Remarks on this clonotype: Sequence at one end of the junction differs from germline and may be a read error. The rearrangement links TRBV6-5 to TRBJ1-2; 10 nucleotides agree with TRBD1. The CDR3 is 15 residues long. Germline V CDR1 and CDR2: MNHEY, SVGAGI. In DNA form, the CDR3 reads TGTGCCGGCAGAAGGACAGGGGGGTATAACTATGGCTACATCTTC. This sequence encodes CAGRRTGGYNYGYIF.

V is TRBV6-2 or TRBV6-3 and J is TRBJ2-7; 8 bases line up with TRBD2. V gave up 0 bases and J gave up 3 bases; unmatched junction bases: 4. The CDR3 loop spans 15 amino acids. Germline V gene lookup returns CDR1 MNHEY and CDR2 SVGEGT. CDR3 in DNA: TGTGCCAGCAGTTACTCGGCGGGGGGTAACTACGAGCAGTACTTC. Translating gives CASSYSAGGNYEQYF.

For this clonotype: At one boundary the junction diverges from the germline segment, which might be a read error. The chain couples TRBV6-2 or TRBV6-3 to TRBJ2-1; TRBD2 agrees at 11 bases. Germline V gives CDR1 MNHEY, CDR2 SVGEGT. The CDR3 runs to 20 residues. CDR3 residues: CAISYSPGLAVCSSYNEQFF. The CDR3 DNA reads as TGTGCCATCAGTTACTCTCCGGGACTAGCGGTTTGCAGCTCCTACAATGAGCAGTTCTTC.